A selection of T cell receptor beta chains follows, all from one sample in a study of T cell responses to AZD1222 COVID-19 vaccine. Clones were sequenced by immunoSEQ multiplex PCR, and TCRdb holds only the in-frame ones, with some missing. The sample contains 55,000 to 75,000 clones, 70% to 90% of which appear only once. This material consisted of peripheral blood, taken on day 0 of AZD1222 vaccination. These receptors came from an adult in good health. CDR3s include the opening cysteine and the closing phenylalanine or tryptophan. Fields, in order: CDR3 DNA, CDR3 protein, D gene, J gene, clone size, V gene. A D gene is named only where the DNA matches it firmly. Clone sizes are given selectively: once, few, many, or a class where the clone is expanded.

TGCGCCAGCAGCCAAGATGGCGCAGGGGTCGACGGGGCTTTCTTT | CASSQDGAGVDGAFF | NA | TRBJ1-1 | once | TRBV4-1
TGTGCCAGCAGTCTAAGTAGAACCTACGAGCAGTACTTC | CASSLSRTYEQYF | NA | TRBJ2-7 | NA | TRBV27
TGTGCCAGTACCCCAGGACAGGCCCGTCAGCCCCAGCATTTT | CASTPGQARQPQHF | TRBD1 | TRBJ1-5 | NA | TRBV19
TGTGCCAGCAGCGCTCGTGGCGAAGGTGAAAAACTGTTTTTT | CASSARGEGEKLFF | NA | TRBJ1-4 | few | TRBV2
TGTGCCAGCAGTGACGGTAGCAGGGGGCTTTCACCCCTCCACTTT | CASSDGSRGLSPLHF | TRBD1 | TRBJ1-6 | NA | TRBV25-1
TGTGCCAGCAGTTTCTCCAATGAGCAGTTCTTC | CASSFSNEQFF | NA | TRBJ2-1 | NA | TRBV12-3/TRBV12-4
TGTGCCAGCAGTTACTCGATATTTGGCTCTGGAAACACCATATATTTT | CASSYSIFGSGNTIYF | NA | TRBJ1-3 | NA | TRBV6-5
TGTGCCAGCAGCTTGTCTGGGGTTGGAGGTTCACCCCTCCACTTT | CASSLSGVGGSPLHF | NA | TRBJ1-6 | NA | TRBV7-9
TGCGCCAGCAGCTTAACGGACAGGGGGACCGGGGAGCTGTTTTTT | CASSLTDRGTGELFF | TRBD1 | TRBJ2-2 | NA | TRBV5-1
TGCGCCAGCAGAGGTAGCGGGGGTAGCACCGGGGAGCTGTTTTTT | CASRGSGGSTGELFF | TRBD2 | TRBJ2-2 | NA | TRBV10-2
TGTGCCAGTTCTTCACAGATAAGGTACAATGAGCAGTTCTTC | CASSSQIRYNEQFF | NA | TRBJ2-1 | NA | TRBV19
TGTGCCAGCAGCTCTTTGGGTTTAGGGTGGAACACTGAAGCTTTCTTT | CASSSLGLGWNTEAFF | NA | TRBJ1-1 | NA | TRBV5-5
TGTGCCAGCAGTCCCAGGGGGCCAGATACGCAGTATTTT | CASSPRGPDTQYF | TRBD1 | TRBJ2-3 | NA | TRBV7-9
TGTGCCAGTAGTTCTGGAACTAGGGTCAAAAACATTCAGTACTTC | CASSSGTRVKNIQYF | NA | TRBJ2-4 | NA | TRBV19
TGTGCCAGCAGGCGGGGGGAGGGCCATGAAGCTTTCTTT | CASRRGEGHEAFF | NA | TRBJ1-1 | NA | TRBV6-4
TGTGCCAGCAGCCACCTCAGGGTTAATGAGCAGTTCTTC | CASSHLRVNEQFF | NA | TRBJ2-1 | few | TRBV3-1/TRBV3-2
TGCGCCAGCAGCTTGGCCCTAACACCCAATGAGCAGTTCTTC | CASSLALTPNEQFF | NA | TRBJ2-1 | NA | TRBV5-1
TGCGCCAGCAGCTTGGCCCGGGACAGGGGAGGCAATGAGCAGTTCTTC | CASSLARDRGGNEQFF | TRBD1 | TRBJ2-1 | once | TRBV5-1
TGTGCCAGCAGCTTGGGCGGGGAGGTAGCTTTCTTT | CASSLGGEVAFF | NA | TRBJ1-1 | few | TRBV5-5
TGTGCCAGTACCCAACTAGCAGCGAACACCGGGGAGCTGTTTTTT | CASTQLAANTGELFF | NA | TRBJ2-2 | NA | TRBV19
TGTGCCAGCAGCACCCAGCGCGGGGGGGGCTACGAGCAGTACTTC | CASSTQRGGGYEQYF | TRBD2 | TRBJ2-7 | NA | TRBV5-6
TGTGCCAGCAGCGAAAGGACTAGCGGGGCAGATACGCAGTATTTT | CASSERTSGADTQYF | TRBD2 | TRBJ2-3 | NA | TRBV7-9
TGTGCCAGCAGCTTAGAAGGGACAGGGGGTTCTAACTATGGCTACACCTTC | CASSLEGTGGSNYGYTF | TRBD1 | TRBJ1-2 | NA | TRBV7-9
TGTGCCAGCAGCGCCCGACAGGGCAATCAGCCCCAGCATTTT | CASSARQGNQPQHF | NA | TRBJ1-5 | NA | TRBV7-2
TGTGCCAGCAGCGTAGGAGGGCTTGGGTACGAGCAGTACTTC | CASSVGGLGYEQYF | NA | TRBJ2-7 | NA | TRBV9
TGTGCCAGCAGCGCGGACAGGAACACTGAAGCTTTCTTT | CASSADRNTEAFF | NA | TRBJ1-1 | NA | TRBV9
TGTGCCAGTAGTATAGAGGCTAGCGGGGGGGCTGCCACAGATACGCAGTATTTT | CASSIEASGGAATDTQYF | TRBD2 | TRBJ2-3 | NA | TRBV19
TGTGCCAGCAGCTTGGCAGTCCTCTCCTACGAGCAGTACTTC | CASSLAVLSYEQYF | NA | TRBJ2-7 | NA | TRBV5-6
TGTGCCAGCTTACAAGAACCCGGGACTAGCGGGTCCTACGAGCAGTACTTC | CASLQEPGTSGSYEQYF | TRBD2 | TRBJ2-7 | NA | TRBV18
TGTGCCAGCAGTTTAACCTACGAGCAGTACTTC | CASSLTYEQYF | NA | TRBJ2-7 | once | TRBV12-3/TRBV12-4
TGCGCCAGCAGTCGGACAAGCACAGATACGCAGTATTTT | CASSRTSTDTQYF | NA | TRBJ2-3 | NA | TRBV10-1
TGCAGCGTTGAAGGCCAGGGTGCCTACGAGCAGTACTTC | CSVEGQGAYEQYF | NA | TRBJ2-7 | NA | TRBV29-1
TGTGCCAGCAGCGGGGGGACCCTCTCTGGAAACACCATATATTTT | CASSGGTLSGNTIYF | NA | TRBJ1-3 | NA | TRBV7-8
TGTGCCACCAGCAGAGATCAGAGGGCAGGGTATGACTATGGCTACACCTTC | CATSRDQRAGYDYGYTF | NA | TRBJ1-2 | once | TRBV15
TGTGCCAGCAGCCAGGGCGCCTACGAGCAGTACTTC | CASSQGAYEQYF | NA | TRBJ2-7 | NA | TRBV14
TGCGCCAGCAGCTTGGAAATACGGGTAGCGGACACTGAAGCTTTCTTT | CASSLEIRVADTEAFF | NA | TRBJ1-1 | NA | TRBV5-1
TGCGCCAGCAGCCAAGGGACAGGAGATGGCTACACCTTC | CASSQGTGDGYTF | TRBD1 | TRBJ1-2 | NA | TRBV4-1
TGTGCCAGTAGTAAAGGGAGCACGAGAAATTCACCCCTCCACTTT | CASSKGSTRNSPLHF | NA | TRBJ1-6 | NA | TRBV19
TGTGCCAGCAGCCCAAACGCGGGGACAGGGCCCTACGAGCAGTACTTC | CASSPNAGTGPYEQYF | TRBD1 | TRBJ2-7 | NA | TRBV7-3
TGTGCCAGCAGCTTTGGACACAACACCGGGGAGCTGTTTTTT | CASSFGHNTGELFF | NA | TRBJ2-2 | few | TRBV7-9
TGTGCCAGCAGTTTGGACAGGGGGAATCAGCCCCAGCATTTT | CASSLDRGNQPQHF | TRBD1 | TRBJ1-5 | NA | TRBV27
TGTGCCACCCGTGCGGGACAGGGGACGGGGGAGCAGTACTTC | CATRAGQGTGEQYF | TRBD1 | TRBJ2-7 | NA | TRBV27
TGTGCCAGCAGTTTGACCGTAGGGGGCGAGCAGTACTTC | CASSLTVGGEQYF | NA | TRBJ2-7 | NA | TRBV12-3/TRBV12-4